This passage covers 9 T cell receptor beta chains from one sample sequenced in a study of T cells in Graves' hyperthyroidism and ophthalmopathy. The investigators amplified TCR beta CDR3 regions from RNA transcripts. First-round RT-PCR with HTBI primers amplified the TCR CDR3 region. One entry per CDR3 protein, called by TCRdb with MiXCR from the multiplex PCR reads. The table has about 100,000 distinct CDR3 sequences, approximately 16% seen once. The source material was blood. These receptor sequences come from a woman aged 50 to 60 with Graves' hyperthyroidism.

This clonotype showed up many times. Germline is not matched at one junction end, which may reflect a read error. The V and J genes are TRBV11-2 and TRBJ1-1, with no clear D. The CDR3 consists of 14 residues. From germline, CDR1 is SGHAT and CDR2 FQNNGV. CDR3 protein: CASSLNPLNAEAFF. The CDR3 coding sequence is TGTGCCAGCAGCTTAAACCCCCTGAACGCTGAAGCTTTCTTT.

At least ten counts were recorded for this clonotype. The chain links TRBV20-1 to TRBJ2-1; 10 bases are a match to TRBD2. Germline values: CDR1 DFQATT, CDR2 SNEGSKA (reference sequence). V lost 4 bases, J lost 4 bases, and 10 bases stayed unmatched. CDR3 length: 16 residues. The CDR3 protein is CSATPYGTSVYNEQFF. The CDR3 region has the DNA TGCAGTGCTACGCCTTACGGGACTAGCGTTTACAATGAGCAGTTCTTC.

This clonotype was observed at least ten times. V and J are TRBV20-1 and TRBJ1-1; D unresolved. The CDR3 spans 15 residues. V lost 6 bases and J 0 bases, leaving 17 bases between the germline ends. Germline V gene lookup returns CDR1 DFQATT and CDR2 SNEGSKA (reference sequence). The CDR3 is CSALPEAEMNTEAFF. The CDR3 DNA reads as TGCAGTGCCCTGCCTGAGGCAGAAATGAACACTGAAGCTTTCTTT.

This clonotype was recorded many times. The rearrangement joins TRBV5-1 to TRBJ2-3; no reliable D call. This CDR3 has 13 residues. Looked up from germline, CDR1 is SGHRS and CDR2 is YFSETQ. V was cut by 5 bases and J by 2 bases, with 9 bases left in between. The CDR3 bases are TGCGCCAGCAGTCTACCCCCCACAGATACGCAGTATTTT. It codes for CASSLPPTDTQYF.

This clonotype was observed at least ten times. The chain's CDR3 is CATPGLDYNEQFF. CDR3 coding DNA: TGTGCCACCCCGGGACTAGACTACAATGAGCAGTTCTTC. The rearrangement joins TRBV6-1 to TRBJ2-1, with 8 bases aligning to TRBD2. Germline assignment: CDR1 MNHNS and CDR2 SASEGT. This CDR3 is built from 13 residues. V was pared by 10 bases and J by 3 bases, with 5 bases of the junction left unmatched.

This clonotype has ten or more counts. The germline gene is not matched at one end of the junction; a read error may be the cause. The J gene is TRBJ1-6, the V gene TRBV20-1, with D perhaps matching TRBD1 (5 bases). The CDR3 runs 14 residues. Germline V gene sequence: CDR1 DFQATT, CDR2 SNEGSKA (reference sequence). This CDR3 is CSAREPGRNSPLHF. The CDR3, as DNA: TGCAGTGCCAGAGAACCAGGGAGGAATTCACCCCTCCACTTT.

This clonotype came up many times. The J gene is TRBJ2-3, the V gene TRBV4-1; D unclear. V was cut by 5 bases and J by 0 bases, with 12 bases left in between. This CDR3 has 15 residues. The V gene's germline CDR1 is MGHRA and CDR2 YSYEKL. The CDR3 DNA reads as TGCGCCAGCAGCATTCACACTGCTAGCACAGATACGCAGTATTTT. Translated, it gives CASSIHTASTDTQYF.

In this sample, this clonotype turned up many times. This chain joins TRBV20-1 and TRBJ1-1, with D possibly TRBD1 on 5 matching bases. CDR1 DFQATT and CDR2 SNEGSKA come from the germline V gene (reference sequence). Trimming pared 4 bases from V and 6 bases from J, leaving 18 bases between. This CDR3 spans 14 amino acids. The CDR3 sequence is CSATHHSPGPEAFF. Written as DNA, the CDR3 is TGCAGTGCTACCCACCACAGTCCGGGACCTGAAGCTTTCTTT.

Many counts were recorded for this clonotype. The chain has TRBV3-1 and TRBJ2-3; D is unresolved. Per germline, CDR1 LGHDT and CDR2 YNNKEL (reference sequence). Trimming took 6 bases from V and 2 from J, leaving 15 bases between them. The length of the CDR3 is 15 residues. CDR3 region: CASSLWESHTDTQYF. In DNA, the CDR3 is TGTGCCAGCAGTCTTTGGGAATCTCACACAGATACGCAGTATTTT.